The rows below give T cell receptor beta chains drawn from one sample of a study of cytomegalovirus exposure and HLA in healthy donors. Profiling relied on immunoSEQ multiplex PCR, and the TCRdb table lists in-frame clones only, not all of them. The sample comprises 280,000 or so clones, 70% to 90% of which are singletons, and about 2% rests with the top ten. Sequenced sample: PBMCs. These TCRs come from a woman aged 18-29 years in good health and CMV-seronegative. CDR3s include the opening cysteine and the closing phenylalanine or tryptophan. The D gene is left open where the match is weak. Expanded clones are given a class, and other clones once, few, many or no size at all.

size: once; D: .; J: TRBJ1-2; V: TRBV2; length: 12; DNA: TGTGCCAGCATGCGAGGGAACTATGGCTACACCTTC; CDR3: CASMRGNYGYTF
size: few; D: .; J: TRBJ1-1; V: TRBV5-4; length: 12; DNA: TGTGCCAGCAGCTTGGTAGGGGGTTCGGCTTTCTTT; CDR3: CASSLVGGSAFF
size: .; D: TRBD1; J: TRBJ2-3; V: TRBV6-1; length: 13; DNA: TGTGCCGGACAACCAGGGGGCGGAGATACGCAGTATTTT; CDR3: CAGQPGGGDTQYF
size: .; D: .; J: TRBJ1-4; V: TRBV29-1; length: 14; DNA: TGCAGCGTTTCGGGACATTTAACTAATGAAAAACTGTTTTTT; CDR3: CSVSGHLTNEKLFF
size: .; D: .; J: TRBJ1-2; V: TRBV10-1; length: 13; DNA: TGCGCCAGCAGTGCAGGGGTGGGAAGTGGCTACACCTTC; CDR3: CASSAGVGSGYTF
size: .; D: .; J: TRBJ2-1; V: TRBV9; length: 15; DNA: TGTGCCAGCAGCGTAACAGGGGGGGCGCTCAATGAGCAGTTCTTC; CDR3: CASSVTGGALNEQFF
size: .; D: TRBD1; J: TRBJ1-1; V: TRBV28; length: 15; DNA: TGTGCCAGCAGTTCGCTACAGGGGGTAAAGACTGAAGCTTTCTTT; CDR3: CASSSLQGVKTEAFF
size: few; D: TRBD1; J: TRBJ1-5; V: TRBV28; length: 16; DNA: TGTGCCAGCAGTGCGGACAGGGGCGATAGCAATCAGCCCCAGCATTTT; CDR3: CASSADRGDSNQPQHF
size: .; D: .; J: TRBJ1-4; V: TRBV5-6; length: 15; DNA: TGTGCCAGCAGCTGGGGGACATTCACTAATGAAAAACTGTTTTTT; CDR3: CASSWGTFTNEKLFF
size: .; D: TRBD1; J: TRBJ1-1; V: TRBV18; length: 15; DNA: TGTGCCAGCTCACAAGGACAGGGGGCGAACACTGAAGCTTTCTTT; CDR3: CASSQGQGANTEAFF
size: .; D: .; J: TRBJ1-2; V: TRBV12-5; length: 15; DNA: TGTGCTAGTGGCTCGGCCCCAGGGACTAACTATGGCTACACCTTC; CDR3: CASGSAPGTNYGYTF
size: .; D: .; J: TRBJ2-1; V: TRBV9; length: 14; DNA: TGTGCCAGCAGCACGGCGGACTCCTACAATGAGCAGTTCTTC; CDR3: CASSTADSYNEQFF
size: .; D: TRBD2; J: TRBJ2-5; V: TRBV5-8; length: 16; DNA: TGTGCCAGCAGCTGGGGAAGGACTAGCGGCGAAGAGACCCAGTACTTC; CDR3: CASSWGRTSGEETQYF
size: .; D: TRBD2; J: TRBJ2-1; V: TRBV7-9; length: 15; DNA: TGTGCCAGCAGCCCCCAAGGACTAGCGGGGGGGGAGCAGTTCTTC; CDR3: CASSPQGLAGGEQFF
size: .; D: TRBD1; J: TRBJ1-2; V: TRBV19; length: 14; DNA: TGTGCCAGTAGACCGGGACAGGCTAACTATGGCTACACCTTC; CDR3: CASRPGQANYGYTF
size: .; D: TRBD1; J: TRBJ2-7; V: TRBV5-1; length: 14; DNA: TGCGCCAGCTCAGCAGGGACAGGGTCCTACGAGCAGTACTTC; CDR3: CASSAGTGSYEQYF
size: .; D: TRBD2; J: TRBJ2-1; V: TRBV5-6; length: 19; DNA: TGTGCCAGCAGCTTCGGGCTAGCGGGGGGCCCCAGCTCCTACAATGAGCAGTTCTTC; CDR3: CASSFGLAGGPSSYNEQFF
size: .; D: TRBD1; J: TRBJ2-3; V: TRBV9; length: 17; DNA: TGTGCCAGCAGCGTAACAGGGGGCCCACAAAGCACAGATACGCAGTATTTT; CDR3: CASSVTGGPQSTDTQYF
size: once; D: TRBD1; J: TRBJ1-2; V: TRBV5-6; length: 14; DNA: TGTGCCAGCAGCTTGCAGGGGGCAGAATATGGCTACACCTTC; CDR3: CASSLQGAEYGYTF
size: .; D: .; J: TRBJ1-3; V: TRBV11-2; length: 14; DNA: TGTGCCAGCAGCTTAGTGGGCCGTATGGACACCATATATTTT; CDR3: CASSLVGRMDTIYF
size: .; D: TRBD1; J: TRBJ2-1; V: TRBV5-1; length: 16; DNA: TGCGCCAGCAGCTTGGCCGCGGGACAGGCGAACAATGAGCAGTTCTTC; CDR3: CASSLAAGQANNEQFF
size: .; D: .; J: TRBJ1-4; V: TRBV6-6; length: 14; DNA: TGTGCCGCGGCCTCGGGGGGGGGATATGAAAAACTGTTTTTT; CDR3: CAAASGGGYEKLFF
size: .; D: TRBD1; J: TRBJ2-7; V: TRBV7-9; length: 15; DNA: TGTGCCAGCAGCTTAGGCTTCCAGGGGGACTACGAGCAGTACTTC; CDR3: CASSLGFQGDYEQYF
size: .; D: .; J: TRBJ1-6; V: TRBV5-8; length: 14; DNA: TGTGCCAGCAGCTTAGGCAGGGGTAATTCACCCCTCCACTTT; CDR3: CASSLGRGNSPLHF
size: .; D: .; J: TRBJ1-5; V: TRBV19; length: 15; DNA: TGTGCCAGTAGCAATCAGGGGCGGTTTGCTCAGCCCCAGCATTTT; CDR3: CASSNQGRFAQPQHF
size: .; D: .; J: TRBJ2-5; V: TRBV6-5; length: 14; DNA: TGTGCCAGCAGTTCTAGCGGGGACAGGGAGACCCAGTACTTC; CDR3: CASSSSGDRETQYF
size: .; D: TRBD1; J: TRBJ1-2; V: TRBV28; length: 15; DNA: TGTGCCAGCAGGTTGGGGGGACAGGGATCCTATGGCTACACCTTC; CDR3: CASRLGGQGSYGYTF
size: .; D: TRBD1; J: TRBJ1-5; V: TRBV27; length: 15; DNA: TGTGCCAGCAGTCCCCGGAGGGACAGGAATCAGCCCCAGCATTTT; CDR3: CASSPRRDRNQPQHF
size: .; D: TRBD2; J: TRBJ2-3; V: TRBV29-1; length: 15; DNA: TGCAGCGTCGGCAGAAGCGGGGGGGTGGCAGATACGCAGTATTTT; CDR3: CSVGRSGGVADTQYF
size: .; D: .; J: TRBJ1-4; V: TRBV25-1; length: 15; DNA: TGTGCCAGCCCTTTTAATTGTCACAGCTATGAAAAACTGTTTTTT; CDR3: CASPFNCHSYEKLFF
size: .; D: .; J: TRBJ1-3; V: TRBV9; length: 15; DNA: TGTGCCAGCAGCGTAGCGATCAGCGACGGAAACACCATATATTTT; CDR3: CASSVAISDGNTIYF
size: .; D: .; J: TRBJ2-7; V: TRBV4-1; length: 15; DNA: TGCGCCAGCAGCCAAGCAGGGACAACTTCCTACGAGCAGTACTTC; CDR3: CASSQAGTTSYEQYF
size: .; D: TRBD1; J: TRBJ1-5; V: TRBV2; length: 14; DNA: TGTGCCAGCAGCAACGACAGGGCAGGTCAGCCCCAGCATTTT; CDR3: CASSNDRAGQPQHF
size: .; D: TRBD1; J: TRBJ2-3; V: TRBV5-5; length: 16; DNA: TGTGCCAGCAGCTTGAGGGACAGGGGTGTCACAGATACGCAGTATTTT; CDR3: CASSLRDRGVTDTQYF
size: .; D: TRBD1; J: TRBJ1-1; V: TRBV6-1; length: 14; DNA: TGTGCCAGCAGGCGGGACAGGGGAAACACTGAAGCTTTCTTT; CDR3: CASRRDRGNTEAFF
size: .; D: .; J: TRBJ1-1; V: TRBV6-5; length: 11; DNA: TGTGCCAGCACCCGGGAGACTGAAGCTTTCTTT; CDR3: CASTRETEAFF
size: .; D: TRBD1; J: TRBJ2-1; V: TRBV29-1; length: 14; DNA: TGCAGCGTTGAGAAGGGGGCTGGCTACAATGAGCAGTTCTTC; CDR3: CSVEKGAGYNEQFF
size: .; D: .; J: TRBJ1-5; V: TRBV2; length: 15; DNA: TGTGCCAGCAGACAACAGGGTTTGAGCAATCAGCCCCAGCATTTT; CDR3: CASRQQGLSNQPQHF
size: .; D: TRBD1; J: TRBJ1-3; V: TRBV5-6; length: 15; DNA: TGTGCCAGCAACCCAAGACAGGGGAGAGGAAACACCATATATTTT; CDR3: CASNPRQGRGNTIYF
size: .; D: .; J: TRBJ2-2; V: TRBV30; length: 17; DNA: TGTGCCTGGAGTGTACTTCACGGGTTCGCGAACACCGGGGAGCTGTTTTTT; CDR3: CAWSVLHGFANTGELFF
size: .; D: .; J: TRBJ1-6; V: TRBV6-4; length: 16; DNA: TGTGCCAGCAGTAAAACCGGGACATCGGGAAATTCACCCCTCCACTTT; CDR3: CASSKTGTSGNSPLHF
size: .; D: .; J: TRBJ2-5; V: TRBV7-3; length: 13; DNA: TGTGCCAGCAGCTCTTCGGGGCAAGAGACCCAGTACTTC; CDR3: CASSSSGQETQYF
size: .; D: TRBD2; J: TRBJ2-7; V: TRBV18; length: 16; DNA: TGTGCCAGCTCACCAAACGAACTAGCGGGAGCCTACGAGCAGTACTTC; CDR3: CASSPNELAGAYEQYF
size: .; D: .; J: TRBJ2-1; V: TRBV9; length: 16; DNA: TGTGCCAGCAGCGTAGAAGAGACAGGTCCCTACAATGAGCAGTTCTTC; CDR3: CASSVEETGPYNEQFF
size: .; D: TRBD1; J: TRBJ1-6; V: TRBV19; length: 16; DNA: TGTGCCAGTAGTATAACAACCGGGACAGGGGATTCACCCCTCCACTTT; CDR3: CASSITTGTGDSPLHF
size: once; D: .; J: TRBJ1-2; V: TRBV2; length: 13; DNA: TGTGCCAGCATTTTTCCAGGAACCTATGGCTACACCTTC; CDR3: CASIFPGTYGYTF
size: few; D: TRBD2; J: TRBJ2-7; V: TRBV5-1; length: 20; DNA: TGCGCCAGCAGCCCGAGGGGGGGGACTAGCGGGGGCGTCAGCTCCTACGAGCAGTACTTC; CDR3: CASSPRGGTSGGVSSYEQYF
size: .; D: .; J: TRBJ2-7; V: TRBV5-1; length: 12; DNA: TGCGCCAGCAGCTTGCCAACCTACGAGCAGTACTTC; CDR3: CASSLPTYEQYF
size: .; D: TRBD1; J: TRBJ1-2; V: TRBV5-4; length: 16; DNA: TGTGCCAGCAGCTTGCCTCCGGGACAGGGACCTGATGGCTACACCTTC; CDR3: CASSLPPGQGPDGYTF
size: .; D: TRBD1; J: TRBJ2-4; V: TRBV10-1; length: 14; DNA: TGCGCCATGACAGGGGGTTTAGCCAAAAACATTCAGTACTTC; CDR3: CAMTGGLAKNIQYF
size: once; D: .; J: TRBJ1-4; V: TRBV11-2; length: 14; DNA: TGTGCCAGCAGCTTTCGGGGTAAAAATGAAAAACTGTTTTTT; CDR3: CASSFRGKNEKLFF
size: .; D: .; J: TRBJ1-3; V: TRBV15; length: 15; DNA: TGTGCCACCAGCAGAGAAATCGTCTCTGGAAACACCATATATTTT; CDR3: CATSREIVSGNTIYF